The sequence of this T cell receptor (beta chain) was determined in a study of blood T cells in healthy people across ages. Study findings and constraints: Age advanced and TCR beta diversity per million T cells fell, roughly linearly.

PCR was performed a second time for about 7 to 12 cycles using a sample-barcoded 5' primer and a J-beta primer mix. Sequencing yielded, for each sample, at least 3 million paired-end reads carrying CDR3. TCRdb re-derived calls from the 5' RACE reads in MiXCR, one entry per CDR3 protein. The sample has about 400,000 distinct CDR3 sequences, about half seen once. Turning to this clonotype: The antigen is unknown. A much larger clone is a single base away; this may be a read error.

This CDR3 is 10 amino acids long. Germline V CDR1 and CDR2: SNHLY, FYNNEI. V is TRBV2 and J is TRBJ2-3; D unclear. The source material was blood. The receptor comes from a man in his sixties in good health. CDR3 in amino acids: CAGSEDTQYF. In DNA form, the CDR3 reads TGTGCCGGCAGTGAGGATACGCAGTATTTT.